These 3 T cell receptor beta chains share one sample of origin, sequenced in a study of chemoradiotherapy in HPV16-positive cancers. Method: immunoSEQ multiplex PCR; TCRdb's copy keeps in-frame clones and lacks some. This sample has 6,000 or so clones; about 85% occur once, and the top ten carry about 2.1%. Material: tumor tissue, obtained from a patient who underwent chemoradiotherapy. All receptors derive from a human donor with HPV-associated anogenital cancer.

This clone was observed a single time. Within the sample, other DNA sequences also encode this same CDR3. V is TRBV5-6 and J is TRBJ2-3; the match to TRBD2 covers 14 bases. CDR3 size: 16 residues. Germline trimming cut 4 bases from V and 6 bases from J; bases unmatched to any gene: 7. Per germline, CDR1 SGHDT and CDR2 YYEEEE. This CDR3 is CASSLGLAGVGDTQYF. In DNA, the CDR3 is TGTGCCAGCAGCCTGGGACTAGCGGGAGTAGGTGATACGCAGTATTTT.

The chain couples TRBV5-1 to TRBJ2-2, with 10 bases lining up with TRBD2. Trimming cost V 2 bases and J 0 bases; bases outside gene matches: 4. CDR1 and CDR2 from the germline V gene are SGHRS and YFSETQ. This CDR3 comprises 17 residues. The CDR3: CASSFELAGPNTGELFF. In DNA, the CDR3 is TGCGCCAGCAGCTTCGAACTAGCGGGACCGAACACCGGGGAGCTGTTTTTT.

The chain uses TRBV28 and TRBJ1-1; TRBD1 agrees at 12 bases. Germline assignment: CDR1 MDHEN and CDR2 SYDVKM. CDR3 length: 16 residues. V shed 6 bases and J 2 bases; nucleotides not matched to a gene: 7. This CDR3 is CASSPGTGGLNTEAFF. Here the CDR3 DNA reads TGTGCCAGCAGCCCTGGGACAGGGGGCTTAAACACTGAAGCTTTCTTT.